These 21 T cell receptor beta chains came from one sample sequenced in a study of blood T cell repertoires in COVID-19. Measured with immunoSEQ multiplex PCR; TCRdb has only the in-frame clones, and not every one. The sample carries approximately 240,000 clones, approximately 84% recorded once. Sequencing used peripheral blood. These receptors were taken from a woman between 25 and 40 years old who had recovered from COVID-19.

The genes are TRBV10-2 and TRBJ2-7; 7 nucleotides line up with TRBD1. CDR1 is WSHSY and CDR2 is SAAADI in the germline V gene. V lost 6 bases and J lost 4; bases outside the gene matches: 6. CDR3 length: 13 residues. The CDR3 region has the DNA TGCGCCAGCAGATTCCGACAGGGATACGAGCAGTACTTC. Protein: CASRFRQGYEQYF.

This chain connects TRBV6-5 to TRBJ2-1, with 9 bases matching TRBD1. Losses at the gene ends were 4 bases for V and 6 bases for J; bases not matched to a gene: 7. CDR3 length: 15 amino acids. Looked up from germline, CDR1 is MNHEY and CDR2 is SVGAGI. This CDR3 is CASSFRTGAGNEQFF. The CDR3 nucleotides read TGTGCCAGCAGTTTTCGGACAGGGGCAGGCAATGAGCAGTTCTTC.

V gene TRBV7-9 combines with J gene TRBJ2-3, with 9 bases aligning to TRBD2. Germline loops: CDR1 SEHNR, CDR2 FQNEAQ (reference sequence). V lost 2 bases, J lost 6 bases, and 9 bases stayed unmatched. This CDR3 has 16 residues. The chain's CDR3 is CASSLISGRRADTQYF. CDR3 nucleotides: TGTGCCAGCAGCTTAATTAGCGGGAGAAGGGCGGATACGCAGTATTTT.

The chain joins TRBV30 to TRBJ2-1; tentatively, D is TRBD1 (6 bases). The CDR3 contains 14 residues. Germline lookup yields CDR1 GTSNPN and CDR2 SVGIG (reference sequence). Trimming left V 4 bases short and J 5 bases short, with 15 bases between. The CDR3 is CAWNEGVGDNEQFF. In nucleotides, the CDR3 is TGTGCCTGGAATGAGGGGGTCGGAGACAATGAGCAGTTCTTC.

The CDR3 DNA follows: TGTGCCTGGAGTACATATCAGGGGGGGCGCGGGAGGAAGTACAATGAGCAGTTCTTC. Translation: CAWSTYQGGRGRKYNEQFF. V gene TRBV30 combines with J gene TRBJ2-1; possible D gene TRBD2, 8 bases. Trimming stripped 2 bases from V and 4 bases from J, with 27 bases between. The germline CDR1 and CDR2 sequences are GTSNPN and SVGIG (reference sequence). This CDR3 region has 19 residues.

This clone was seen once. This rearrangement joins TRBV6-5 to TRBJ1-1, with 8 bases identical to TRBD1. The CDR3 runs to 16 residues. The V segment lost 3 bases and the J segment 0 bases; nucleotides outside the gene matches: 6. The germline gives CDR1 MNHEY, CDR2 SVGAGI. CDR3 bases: TGTGCCAGCAGTTATCGTTGGGACAGGATGAACACTGAAGCTTTCTTT. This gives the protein CASSYRWDRMNTEAFF.

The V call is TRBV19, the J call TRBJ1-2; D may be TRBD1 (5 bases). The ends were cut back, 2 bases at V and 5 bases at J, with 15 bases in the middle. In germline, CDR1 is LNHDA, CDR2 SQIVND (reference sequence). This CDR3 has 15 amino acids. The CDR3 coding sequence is TGTGCCAGTAGTATAAGATCCGACAGTCCTTATGGCTACACCTTC. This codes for CASSIRSDSPYGYTF.

The CDR3 is CASSRRSEDTQYF. CDR3 coding DNA: TGTGCCAGCAGTAGAAGGAGCGAAGATACGCAGTATTTT. The chain employs TRBV9 and TRBJ2-3, with D unresolved. V dropped 5 bases and J dropped 5 bases, with 12 bases sitting between them. The length of the CDR3 is 13 residues. CDR1 is SGDLS and CDR2 is YYNGEE in the germline V gene.

The CDR3 DNA reads TGTGCCAGCAGTGCCCTCGCGGAGCAGTTCTTC. This gives the protein CASSALAEQFF. The genes are TRBV25-1 and TRBJ2-1, with no clear D. Per germline, CDR1 MGHDK and CDR2 SYGVNS. CDR3 size: 11 residues. The V and J ends lost 4 bases and 10 bases respectively, with 8 bases between them.

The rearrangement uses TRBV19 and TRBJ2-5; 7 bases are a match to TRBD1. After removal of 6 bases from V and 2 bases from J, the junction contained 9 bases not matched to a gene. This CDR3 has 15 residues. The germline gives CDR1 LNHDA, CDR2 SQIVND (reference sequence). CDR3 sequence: CASREWDRQQETQYF. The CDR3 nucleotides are TGTGCCAGTAGGGAATGGGACAGACAACAAGAGACCCAGTACTTC. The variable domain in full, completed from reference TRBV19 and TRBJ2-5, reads DGGITQSPKYLFRKEGQNVTLSCEQNLNHDAMYWYRQDPGQGLRLIYYSQIVNDFQKGDIAEGYSVSREKKESFPLTVTSAQKNPTAFYLCASREWDRQQETQYFGPGTRLLVL.

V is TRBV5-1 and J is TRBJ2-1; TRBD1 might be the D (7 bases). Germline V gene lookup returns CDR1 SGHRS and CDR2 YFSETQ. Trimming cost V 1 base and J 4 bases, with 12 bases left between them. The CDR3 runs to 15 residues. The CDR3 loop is CASSLSSGGYNEQFF. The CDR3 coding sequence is TGCGCCAGCAGCTTGTCGTCAGGGGGGTACAATGAGCAGTTCTTC.

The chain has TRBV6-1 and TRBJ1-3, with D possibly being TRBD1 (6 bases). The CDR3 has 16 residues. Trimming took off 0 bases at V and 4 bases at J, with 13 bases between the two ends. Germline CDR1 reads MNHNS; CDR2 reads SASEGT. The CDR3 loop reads CASSEARGPKGNTIYF. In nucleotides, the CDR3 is TGTGCCAGCAGTGAAGCCAGGGGACCTAAAGGAAACACCATATATTTT.

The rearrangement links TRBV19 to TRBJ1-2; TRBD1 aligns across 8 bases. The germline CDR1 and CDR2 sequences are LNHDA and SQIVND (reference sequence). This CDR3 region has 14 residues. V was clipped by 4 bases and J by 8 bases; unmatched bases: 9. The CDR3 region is CASSTPDRVGGYTF. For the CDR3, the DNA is TGTGCCAGTAGTACCCCGGACAGGGTAGGAGGCTACACCTTC.

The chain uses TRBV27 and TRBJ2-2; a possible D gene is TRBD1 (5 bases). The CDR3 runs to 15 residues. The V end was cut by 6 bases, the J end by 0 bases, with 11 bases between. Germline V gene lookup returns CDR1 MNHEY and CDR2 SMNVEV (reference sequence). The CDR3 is CASSRPTANTGELFF. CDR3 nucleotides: TGTGCCAGCAGCCGACCGACAGCGAACACCGGGGAGCTGTTTTTT.

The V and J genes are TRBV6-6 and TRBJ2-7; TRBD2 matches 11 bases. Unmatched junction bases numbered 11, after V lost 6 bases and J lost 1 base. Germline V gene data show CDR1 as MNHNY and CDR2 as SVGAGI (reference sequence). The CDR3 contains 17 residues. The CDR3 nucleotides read TGTGCCAGCAGCCGAGCCACCGGGACTAGCGGTTCCTACGAGCAGTACTTC. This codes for CASSRATGTSGSYEQYF.

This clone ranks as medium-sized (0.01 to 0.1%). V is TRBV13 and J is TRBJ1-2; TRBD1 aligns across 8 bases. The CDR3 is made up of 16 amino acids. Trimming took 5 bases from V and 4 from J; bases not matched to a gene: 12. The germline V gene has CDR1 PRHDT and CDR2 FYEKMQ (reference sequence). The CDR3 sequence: CASSEYRDRMSYGYTF. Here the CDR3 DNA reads TGTGCCAGCAGCGAATACCGGGACAGGATGAGCTATGGCTACACCTTC.

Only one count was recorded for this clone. DNA for the CDR3: TGTGCCAGCAGCGTAGCCCCGCCAACAGGAAGACAGACGAACACCGGGGAGCTGTTTTTT. Translated: CASSVAPPTGRQTNTGELFF. The chain is built from TRBV9 and TRBJ2-2; TRBD1 is a possible D gene (5 bases). The V and J ends lost 0 bases and 0 bases respectively, with 21 bases between them. This CDR3 has 20 residues. Per the germline V gene, CDR1 is SGDLS and CDR2 is YYNGEE.

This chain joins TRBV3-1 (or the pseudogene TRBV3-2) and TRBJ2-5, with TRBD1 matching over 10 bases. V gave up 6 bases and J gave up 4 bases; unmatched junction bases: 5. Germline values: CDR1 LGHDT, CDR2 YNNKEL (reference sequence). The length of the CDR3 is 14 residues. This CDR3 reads CASRGQGQGETQYF. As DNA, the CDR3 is TGTGCCAGCAGGGGACAGGGGCAGGGAGAGACCCAGTACTTC.

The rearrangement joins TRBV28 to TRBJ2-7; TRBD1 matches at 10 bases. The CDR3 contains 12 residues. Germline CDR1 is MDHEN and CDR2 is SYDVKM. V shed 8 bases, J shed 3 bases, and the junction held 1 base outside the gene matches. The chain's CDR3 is CASGDRGYEQYF. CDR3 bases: TGTGCCAGCGGGGACAGGGGCTACGAGCAGTACTTC.

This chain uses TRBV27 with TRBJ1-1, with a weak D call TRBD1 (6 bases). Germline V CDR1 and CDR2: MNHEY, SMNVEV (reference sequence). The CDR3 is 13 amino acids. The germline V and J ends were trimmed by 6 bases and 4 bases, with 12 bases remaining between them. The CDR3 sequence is CASRPGVATEAFF. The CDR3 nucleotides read TGTGCCAGCAGGCCAGGGGTGGCCACTGAAGCTTTCTTT.

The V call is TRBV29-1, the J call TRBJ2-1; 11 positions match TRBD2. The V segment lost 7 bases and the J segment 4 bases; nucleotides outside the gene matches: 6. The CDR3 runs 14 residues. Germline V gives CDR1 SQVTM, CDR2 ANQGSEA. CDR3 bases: TGCAGCGGCGTGACTAGCGGGATTTACAATGAGCAGTTCTTC. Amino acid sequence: CSGVTSGIYNEQFF.